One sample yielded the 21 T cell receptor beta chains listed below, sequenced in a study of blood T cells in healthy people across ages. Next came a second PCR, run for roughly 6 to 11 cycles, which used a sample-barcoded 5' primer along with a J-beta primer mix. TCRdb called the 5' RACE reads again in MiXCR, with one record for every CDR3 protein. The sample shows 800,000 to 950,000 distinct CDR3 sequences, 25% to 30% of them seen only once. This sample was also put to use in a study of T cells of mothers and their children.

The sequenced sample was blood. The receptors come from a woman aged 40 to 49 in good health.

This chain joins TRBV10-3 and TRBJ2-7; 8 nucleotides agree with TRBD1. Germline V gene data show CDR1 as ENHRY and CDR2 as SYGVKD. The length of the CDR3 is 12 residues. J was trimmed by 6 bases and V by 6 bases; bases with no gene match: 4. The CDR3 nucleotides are TGTGCCATCAGAGATACAGGGGGCGAGCAGTACTTC. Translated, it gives CAIRDTGGEQYF.

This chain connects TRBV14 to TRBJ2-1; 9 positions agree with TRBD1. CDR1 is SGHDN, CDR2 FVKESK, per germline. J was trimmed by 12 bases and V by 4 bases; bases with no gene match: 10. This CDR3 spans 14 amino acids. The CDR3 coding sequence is TGTGCCAGCAGCCGGTGGGACAGGGCTATTGGGCAGTTCTTC. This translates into CASSRWDRAIGQFF.

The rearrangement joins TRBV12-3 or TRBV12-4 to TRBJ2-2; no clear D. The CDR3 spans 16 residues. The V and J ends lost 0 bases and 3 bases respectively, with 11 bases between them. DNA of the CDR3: TGTGCCAGCAGTTTAGCCCCCGGCTATTACACCGGGGAGCTGTTTTTT. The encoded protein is CASSLAPGYYTGELFF.

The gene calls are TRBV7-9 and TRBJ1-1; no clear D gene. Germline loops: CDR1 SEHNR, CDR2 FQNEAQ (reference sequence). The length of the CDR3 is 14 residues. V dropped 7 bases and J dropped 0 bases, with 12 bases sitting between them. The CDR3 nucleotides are TGTGCCAGCACCCCCAGCGTCATGAACACTGAAGCTTTCTTT. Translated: CASTPSVMNTEAFF.

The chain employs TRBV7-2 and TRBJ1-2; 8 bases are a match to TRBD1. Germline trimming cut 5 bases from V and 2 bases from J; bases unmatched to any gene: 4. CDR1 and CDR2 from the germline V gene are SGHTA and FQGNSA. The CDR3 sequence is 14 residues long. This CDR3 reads CASSADRVNYGYTF. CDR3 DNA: TGTGCCAGCAGCGCGGACAGGGTGAACTATGGCTACACCTTC.

CDR3 residues: CASKAGDTDTQYF. CDR3 in DNA: TGCGCCAGCAAGGCGGGGGATACAGATACGCAGTATTTT. This chain uses TRBV5-1 with TRBJ2-3; 7 bases map to TRBD2. The germline gives CDR1 SGHRS, CDR2 YFSETQ. The V gene end was trimmed by 6 bases and the J gene end by 3 bases; junction bases not matched to a gene: 4. This CDR3 contains 13 residues.

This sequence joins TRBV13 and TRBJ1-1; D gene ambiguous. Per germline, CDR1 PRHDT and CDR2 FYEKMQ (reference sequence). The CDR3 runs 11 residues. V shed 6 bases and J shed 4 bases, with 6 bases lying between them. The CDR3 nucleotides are TGTGCCAGCAGGGAGTCCACTGAAGCTTTCTTT. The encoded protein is CASRESTEAFF.

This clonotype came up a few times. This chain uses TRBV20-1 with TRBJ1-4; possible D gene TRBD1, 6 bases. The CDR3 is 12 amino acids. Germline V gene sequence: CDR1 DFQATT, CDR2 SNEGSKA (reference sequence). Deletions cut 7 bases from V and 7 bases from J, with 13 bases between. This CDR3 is CSVPEGGEKLFF. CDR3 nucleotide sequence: TGCAGTGTCCCCGAGGGGGGTGAAAAACTGTTTTTT.

The chain's CDR3 is CASSVGGGHVNEQFF. CDR3 nucleotides: TGTGCCAGCAGCGTAGGAGGGGGTCATGTCAATGAGCAGTTCTTC. The chain has TRBV9 and TRBJ2-1; D may be TRBD1 (6 bases). The CDR3 has 15 amino acids. Germline lookup yields CDR1 SGDLS and CDR2 YYNGEE. V lost 0 bases and J lost 6, with 13 bases in between. The full variable domain, its missing parts supplied by reference TRBV9 and TRBJ2-1, is DSGVTQTPKHLITATGQRVTLRCSPRSGDLSVYWYQQSLDQGLQFLIQYYNGEERAKGNILERFSAQQFPDLHSELNLSSLELGDSALYFCASSVGGGHVNEQFFGPGTRLTVL.

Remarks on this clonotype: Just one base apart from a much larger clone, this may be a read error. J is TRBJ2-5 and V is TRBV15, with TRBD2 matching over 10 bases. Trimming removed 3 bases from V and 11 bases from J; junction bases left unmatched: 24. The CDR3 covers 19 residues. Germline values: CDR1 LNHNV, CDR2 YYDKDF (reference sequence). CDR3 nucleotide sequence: TGTGCCACCAGCAGTCCCGTGGGCCTAGCGGGGGCGTCCCCGAATGAGCAGTACTTC. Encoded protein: CATSSPVGLAGASPNEQYF.

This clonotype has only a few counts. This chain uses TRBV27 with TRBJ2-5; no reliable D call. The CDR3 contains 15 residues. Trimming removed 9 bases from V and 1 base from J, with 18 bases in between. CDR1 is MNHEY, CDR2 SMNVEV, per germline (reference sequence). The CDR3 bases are TGTGCCAGTAGTATCTCTCCCGCGAGCCAAGAGACCCAGTACTTC. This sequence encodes CASSISPASQETQYF.

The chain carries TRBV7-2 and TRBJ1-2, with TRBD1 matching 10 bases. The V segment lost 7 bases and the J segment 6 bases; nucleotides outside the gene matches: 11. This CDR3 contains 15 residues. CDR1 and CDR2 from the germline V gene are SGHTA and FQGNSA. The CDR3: CASIRQGAPFDGYTF. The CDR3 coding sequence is TGTGCCAGCATTAGACAGGGGGCCCCCTTTGATGGCTACACCTTC.

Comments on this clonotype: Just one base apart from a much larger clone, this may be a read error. CDR3 residues: CSATDRRCQETQYF. CDR3 nucleotides: TGCAGTGCGACGGACAGAAGATGCCAAGAGACCCAGTACTTC. V and J are TRBV20-1 and TRBJ2-5; a possible D gene is TRBD1 (6 bases). V shed 6 bases and J shed 1 base, with 15 bases lying between them. The CDR3 is 14 amino acids. Germline assignment: CDR1 DFQATT and CDR2 SNEGSKA (reference sequence).

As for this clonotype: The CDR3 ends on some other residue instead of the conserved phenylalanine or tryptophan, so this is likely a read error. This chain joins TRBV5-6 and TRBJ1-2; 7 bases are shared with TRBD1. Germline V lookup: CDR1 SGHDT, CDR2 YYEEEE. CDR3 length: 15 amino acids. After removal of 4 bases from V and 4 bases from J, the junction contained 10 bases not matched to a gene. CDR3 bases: TGTGCCAGCAGCATGGGACAGCGAGACCCCTATGGCTACACCTTG. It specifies CASSMGQRDPYGYTL.

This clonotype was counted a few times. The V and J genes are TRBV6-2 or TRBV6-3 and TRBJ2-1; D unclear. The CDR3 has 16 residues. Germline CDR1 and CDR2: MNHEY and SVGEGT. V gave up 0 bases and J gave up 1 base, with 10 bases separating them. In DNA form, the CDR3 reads TGTGCCAGCAGTTACTCGAAGGGTAAATCCTACAATGAGCAGTTCTTC. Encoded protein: CASSYSKGKSYNEQFF.

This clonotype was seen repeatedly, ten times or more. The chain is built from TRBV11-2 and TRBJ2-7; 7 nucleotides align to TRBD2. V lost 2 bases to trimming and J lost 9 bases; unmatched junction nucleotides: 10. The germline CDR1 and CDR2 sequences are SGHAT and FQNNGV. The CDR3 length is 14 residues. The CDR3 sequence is CASSLNSGAFGQYF. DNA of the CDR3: TGTGCCAGCAGCTTAAACAGCGGGGCTTTTGGGCAGTACTTC.

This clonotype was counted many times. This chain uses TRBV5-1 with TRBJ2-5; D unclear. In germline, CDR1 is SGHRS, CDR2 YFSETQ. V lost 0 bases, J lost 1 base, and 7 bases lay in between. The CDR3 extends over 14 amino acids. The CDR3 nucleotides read TGCGCCAGCAGCTTGGGTACCAGCCAAGAGACCCAGTACTTC. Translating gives CASSLGTSQETQYF.

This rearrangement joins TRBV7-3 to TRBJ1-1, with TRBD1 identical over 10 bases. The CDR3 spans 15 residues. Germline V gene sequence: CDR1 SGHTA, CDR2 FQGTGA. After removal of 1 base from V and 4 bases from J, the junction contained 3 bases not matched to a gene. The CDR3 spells CASSLSGTGATEAFF. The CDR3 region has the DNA TGTGCCAGCAGCTTAAGTGGGACAGGGGCCACTGAAGCTTTCTTT.

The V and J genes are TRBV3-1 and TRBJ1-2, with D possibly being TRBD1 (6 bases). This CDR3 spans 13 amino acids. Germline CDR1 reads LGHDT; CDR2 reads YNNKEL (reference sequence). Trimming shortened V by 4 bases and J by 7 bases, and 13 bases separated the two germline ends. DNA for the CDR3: TGTGCCAGCAGCCCCAACAGGGTTGGTGGCTACACCTTC. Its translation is CASSPNRVGGYTF.

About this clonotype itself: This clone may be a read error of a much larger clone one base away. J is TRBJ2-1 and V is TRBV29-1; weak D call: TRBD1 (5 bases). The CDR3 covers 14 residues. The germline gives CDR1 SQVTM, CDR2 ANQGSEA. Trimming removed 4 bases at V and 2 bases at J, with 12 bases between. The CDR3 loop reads CSVVGKGTYNEQFF. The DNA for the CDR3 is TGCAGCGTTGTTGGAAAGGGGACCTACAATGAGCAGTTCTTC.

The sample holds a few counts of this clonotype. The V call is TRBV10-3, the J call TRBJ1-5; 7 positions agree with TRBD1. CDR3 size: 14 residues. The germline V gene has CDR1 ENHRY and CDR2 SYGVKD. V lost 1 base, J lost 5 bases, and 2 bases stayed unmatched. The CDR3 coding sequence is TGTGCCATCAGTGAGTTCGGACAGGATCAGCCCCAGCATTTT. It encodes CAISEFGQDQPQHF.